This is a list of T cell receptor beta chains from one sample in a study of T cells in localized non-small cell lung cancer. TCRdb keeps only in-frame clones here, not all; method: immunoSEQ multiplex PCR. The table shows 40,000 to 50,000 clones, with more than 70% occurring only once. Here the sequenced sample was peripheral blood, taken before any cancer treatment. The receptors shown here come from a female donor at least 60 years old with stage I squamous cell lung carcinoma. Both conserved end residues are part of each CDR3. The D gene is left open where the match is weak. Rows may omit the clone size; those that give it use once, few, many or a size class.

cdr3_aa | cdr3_nt | d_call | clone_size | j_call | v_call
CASSPRGHSRETQYF | TGTGCCAGCAGTCCCCGGGGACATTCGCGGGAGACCCAGTACTTC | - | - | TRBJ2-5 | TRBV6-1
CASSLGLGSSYEQYF | TGTGCCAGCAGCTTAGGGTTGGGCAGTTCCTACGAGCAGTACTTC | - | once | TRBJ2-7 | TRBV7-8
CASTIRRAISDGYTF | TGTGCCAGCACCATACGGAGGGCAATCAGCGATGGCTACACCTTC | - | - | TRBJ1-2 | TRBV7-9
CASSQLNTPPGELFF | TGTGCCAGCAGCCAACTAAATACCCCGCCCGGGGAGCTGTTTTTT | - | - | TRBJ2-2 | TRBV7-6
CASSLRFITYEQFF | TGTGCCAGCAGCCTTAGGTTTATTACATATGAGCAGTTCTTC | - | few | TRBJ2-1 | TRBV7-8
CASSYRHGAATGELFF | TGTGCCAGCAGTTACCGGCATGGGGCGGCAACCGGGGAGCTGTTTTTT | - | once | TRBJ2-2 | TRBV7-3
CASSVVPDPYNEQFF | TGTGCCAGCAGCGTAGTACCGGACCCCTACAATGAGCAGTTCTTC | - | - | TRBJ2-1 | TRBV9
CASSDRTSGSNNEQFF | TGTGCCAGTAGTGACAGGACTAGCGGGAGTAACAATGAGCAGTTCTTC | TRBD2 | - | TRBJ2-1 | TRBV19
CASSLGRPRSDTQYF | TGTGCCAGCAGTTTAGGGCGGCCCAGGTCAGATACGCAGTATTTT | - | - | TRBJ2-3 | TRBV27
CASSPKDGNTIYF | TGTGCCAGCTCACCAAAAGATGGAAACACCATATATTTT | - | - | TRBJ1-3 | TRBV18
CARSFTGTSGRSDTGELFF | TGTGCCAGAAGCTTTACCGGGACTAGCGGGAGGTCGGACACCGGGGAGCTGTTTTTT | TRBD2 | - | TRBJ2-2 | TRBV5-3
CASSEAGWGAEGYTF | TGTGCCAGCAGTGAAGCGGGATGGGGGGCGGAGGGCTACACCTTC | - | - | TRBJ1-2 | TRBV6-1